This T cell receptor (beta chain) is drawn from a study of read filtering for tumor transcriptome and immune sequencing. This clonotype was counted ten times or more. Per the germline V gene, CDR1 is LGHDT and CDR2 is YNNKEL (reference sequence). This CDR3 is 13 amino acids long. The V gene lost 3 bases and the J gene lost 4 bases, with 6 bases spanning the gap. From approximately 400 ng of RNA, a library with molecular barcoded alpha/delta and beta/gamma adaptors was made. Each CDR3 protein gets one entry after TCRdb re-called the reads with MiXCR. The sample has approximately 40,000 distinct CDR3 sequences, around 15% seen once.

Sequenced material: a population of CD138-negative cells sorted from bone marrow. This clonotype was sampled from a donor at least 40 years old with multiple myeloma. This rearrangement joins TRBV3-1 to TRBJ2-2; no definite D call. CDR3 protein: CASSHLSTGELFF. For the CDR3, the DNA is TGTGCCAGCAGCCACTTATCCACCGGGGAGCTGTTTTTT.